Presented here are 5 T cell receptor beta chains from one specimen sequenced in a study of long-term antiretroviral therapy in people with HIV. It was version v3.0 of the immunoSEQ assay that was run at survey level. Assay: immunoSEQ multiplex PCR; the TCRdb copy retains only in-frame clones and omits some. The data contain 30,000 to 40,000 clones, 80% to 90% of them singletons. Sequenced here: unsorted PBMCs, sampled 2.2 years after starting antiretroviral therapy. All receptors come from a man between 18 and 35 years old with HIV.

The chain uses TRBV7-8 and TRBJ1-5; 7 bases fit TRBD1. The trim removed 5 bases at V and 1 base at J, leaving 5 bases unmatched. CDR3 length: 15 amino acids. Germline V gene sequence: CDR1 SGHVS, CDR2 FQNEAQ. The CDR3 DNA reads TGTGCCAGCAGCCTGGGACAGACGAGCAATCAGCCCCAGCATTTT. Translation: CASSLGQTSNQPQHF.

The rearrangement links TRBV10-3 to TRBJ2-7, with 8 bases fitting TRBD1. CDR1 and CDR2 from the germline V gene are ENHRY and SYGVKD. The CDR3 has 13 residues. V dropped 6 bases and J dropped 7; count of bases not matched to a gene: 8. CDR3 nucleotides: TGTGCCATCAGACAGGGGGAACTGGGTGAGCAGTACTTC. The encoded protein is CAIRQGELGEQYF.

Here the CDR3 reads CASSPQISNTEAFF. The CDR3 region has the DNA TGTGCCAGCTCACCACAGATCAGCAACACTGAAGCTTTCTTT. The rearrangement uses TRBV18 and TRBJ1-1, with D hard to call. Trimming took 1 base from V and 2 from J, leaving 8 bases between them. This CDR3 has 14 residues. Germline CDR1 reads KGHSH; CDR2 reads LQKENI.

V usage is TRBV29-1 and J usage is TRBJ2-5; TRBD1 matches at 8 bases. The CDR3 is 12 amino acids. V was clipped by 0 bases and J by 11 bases; unmatched bases: 5. Germline values: CDR1 SQVTM, CDR2 ANQGSEA. The CDR3, as DNA: TGCAGCGTTGAAGATGGGACAGGAGAGCAGTACTTC. It specifies CSVEDGTGEQYF.

J is TRBJ2-1 and V is TRBV2; 8 nucleotides match TRBD1. This CDR3 has 14 residues. Unmatched junction bases numbered 4, after V lost 6 bases and J lost 3 bases. The germline gives CDR1 SNHLY, CDR2 FYNNEI. CDR3: CASRGDRFYNEQFF. CDR3 nucleotide sequence: TGTGCCAGCAGGGGGGACAGGTTCTACAATGAGCAGTTCTTC.